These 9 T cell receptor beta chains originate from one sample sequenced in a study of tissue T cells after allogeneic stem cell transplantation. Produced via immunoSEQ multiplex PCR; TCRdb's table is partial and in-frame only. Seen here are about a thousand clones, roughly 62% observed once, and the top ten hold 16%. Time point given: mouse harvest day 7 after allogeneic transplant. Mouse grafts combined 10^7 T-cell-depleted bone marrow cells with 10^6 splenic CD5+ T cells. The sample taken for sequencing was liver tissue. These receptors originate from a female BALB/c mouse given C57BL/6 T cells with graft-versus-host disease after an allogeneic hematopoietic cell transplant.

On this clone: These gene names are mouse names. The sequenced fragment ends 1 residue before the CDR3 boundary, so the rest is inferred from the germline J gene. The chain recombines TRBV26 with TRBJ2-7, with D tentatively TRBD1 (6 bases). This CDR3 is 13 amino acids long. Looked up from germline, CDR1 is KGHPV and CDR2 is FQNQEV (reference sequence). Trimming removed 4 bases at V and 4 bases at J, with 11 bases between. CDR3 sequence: CASSPPGQYEQYF. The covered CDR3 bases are TGTGCCAGCAGTCCCCCGGGACAATATGAACAGTAC.

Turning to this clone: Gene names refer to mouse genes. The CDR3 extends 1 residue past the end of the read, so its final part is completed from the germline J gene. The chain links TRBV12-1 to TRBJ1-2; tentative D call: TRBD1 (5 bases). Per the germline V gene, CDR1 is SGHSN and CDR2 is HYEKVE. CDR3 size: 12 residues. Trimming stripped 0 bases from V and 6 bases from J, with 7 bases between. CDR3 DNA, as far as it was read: TGTGCCAGCTCTCTCGGGGGTCCCGACTACACC. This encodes CASSLGGPDYT. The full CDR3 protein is CASSLGGPDYTF.

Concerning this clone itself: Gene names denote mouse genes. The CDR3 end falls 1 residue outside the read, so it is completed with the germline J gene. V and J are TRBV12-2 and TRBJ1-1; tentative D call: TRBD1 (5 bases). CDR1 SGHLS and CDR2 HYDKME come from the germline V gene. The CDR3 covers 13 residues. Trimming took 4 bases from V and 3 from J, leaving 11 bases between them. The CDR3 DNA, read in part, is TGTGCCAGCTCCCTTCAGGGTGACACAGAAGTCTTC. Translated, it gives CASSLQGDTEVF. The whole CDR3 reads CASSLQGDTEVFF.

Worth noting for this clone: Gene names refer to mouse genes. The CDR3 protein is CASSDKNTLYF. The part of the CDR3 DNA that was read is TGTGCCAGCAGTGACAAAAACACCTTGTAC. The chain joins TRBV13-3 to TRBJ2-4, with unresolved D. The read terminates 1 residue ahead of where the CDR3 ends, so the germline J gene completes it. The CDR3 runs 11 residues. Germline V lookup: CDR1 NNHDY, CDR2 SYVADS. The V end lost 2 bases, the J end lost 4 bases, and 2 bases lay between the germline ends.

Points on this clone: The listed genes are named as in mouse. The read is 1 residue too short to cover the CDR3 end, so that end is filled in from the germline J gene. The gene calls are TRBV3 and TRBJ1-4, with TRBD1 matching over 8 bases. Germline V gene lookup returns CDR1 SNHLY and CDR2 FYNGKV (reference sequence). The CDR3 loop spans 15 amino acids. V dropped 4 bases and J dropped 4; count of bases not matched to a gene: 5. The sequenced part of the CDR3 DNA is TGTGCCAGCAGCTCCAGACAGGGGATCAACGAAAGATTATTT. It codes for CASSSRQGINERLF. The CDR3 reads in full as CASSSRQGINERLFF. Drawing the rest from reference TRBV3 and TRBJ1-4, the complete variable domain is GPKVLQIPSHQIIDMGQMVTLNCDPVSNHLYFYWYKQILGQQMEFLVNFYNGKVMEKSKLFKDQFSVERPDGSYFTLKIQPTALEDSAVYFCASSSRQGINERLFFGHGTKLSVL.

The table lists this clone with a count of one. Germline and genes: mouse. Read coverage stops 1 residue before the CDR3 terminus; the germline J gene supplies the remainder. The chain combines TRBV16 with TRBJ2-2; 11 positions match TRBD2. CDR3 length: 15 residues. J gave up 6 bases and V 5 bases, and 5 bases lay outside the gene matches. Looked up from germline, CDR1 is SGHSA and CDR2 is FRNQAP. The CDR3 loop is CASSGLGGDAGQLYF. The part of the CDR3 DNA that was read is TGTGCAAGCAGCGGACTGGGGGGAGACGCCGGGCAGCTCTAC.

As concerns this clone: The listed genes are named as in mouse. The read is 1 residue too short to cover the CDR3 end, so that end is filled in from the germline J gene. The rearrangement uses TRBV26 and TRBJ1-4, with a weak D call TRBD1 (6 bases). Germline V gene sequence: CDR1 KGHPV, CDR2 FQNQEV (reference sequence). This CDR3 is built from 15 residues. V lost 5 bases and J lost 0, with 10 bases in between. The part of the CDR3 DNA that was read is TGTGCCAGCAGTTGGACAGTCGTTTCCAACGAAAGATTATTT. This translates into CASSWTVVSNERLF. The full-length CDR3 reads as CASSWTVVSNERLFF.

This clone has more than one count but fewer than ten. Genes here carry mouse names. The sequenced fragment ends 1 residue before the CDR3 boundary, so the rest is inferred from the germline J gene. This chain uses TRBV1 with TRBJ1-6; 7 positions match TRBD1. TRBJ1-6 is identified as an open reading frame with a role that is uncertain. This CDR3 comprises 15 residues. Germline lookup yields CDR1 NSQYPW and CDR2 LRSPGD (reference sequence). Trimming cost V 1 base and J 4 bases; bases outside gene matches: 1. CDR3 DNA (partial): TGCACCTGCAGTGCAGGACAGGGATATAATTCGCCCCTCTAC. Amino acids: CTCSAGQGYNSPLY. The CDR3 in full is CTCSAGQGYNSPLYF.

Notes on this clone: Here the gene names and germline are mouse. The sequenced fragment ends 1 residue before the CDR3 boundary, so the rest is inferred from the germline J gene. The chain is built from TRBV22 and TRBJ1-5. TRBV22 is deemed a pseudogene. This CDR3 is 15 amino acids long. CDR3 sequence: CASSCREARLQAPLF. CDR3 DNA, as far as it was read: TGTGCCAGCAGTTGTAGGGAGGCTCGGCTCCAGGCTCCGCTT.